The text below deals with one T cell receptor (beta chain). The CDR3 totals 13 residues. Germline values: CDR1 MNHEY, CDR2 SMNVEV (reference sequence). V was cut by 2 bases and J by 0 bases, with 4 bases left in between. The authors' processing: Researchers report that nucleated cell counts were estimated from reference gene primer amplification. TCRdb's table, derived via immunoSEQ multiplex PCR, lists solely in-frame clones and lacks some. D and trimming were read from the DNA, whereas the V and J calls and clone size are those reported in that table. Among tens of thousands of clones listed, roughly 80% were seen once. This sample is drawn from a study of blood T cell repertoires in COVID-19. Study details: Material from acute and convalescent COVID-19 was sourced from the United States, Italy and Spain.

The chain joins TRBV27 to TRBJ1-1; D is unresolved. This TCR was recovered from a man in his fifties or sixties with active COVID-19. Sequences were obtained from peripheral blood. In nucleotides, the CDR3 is TGTGCCAGCAGTTTAAGCCTGAACACTGAAGCTTTCTTT. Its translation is CASSLSLNTEAFF.